One sample yielded the 26 T cell receptor beta chains listed below, sequenced in a study of T cells after yellow fever vaccination. MiXCR was run by TCRdb on the 5' RACE reads, yielding one entry per CDR3 protein. The sample lists a few hundred thousand distinct CDR3 sequences; 4.1% were seen once. The material was PBMCs, obtained 5 days after the yellow fever booster vaccination. The receptors derive from a young man who received the YFV17D yellow fever vaccine.

This clonotype was counted a few times. This chain uses TRBV5-1 with TRBJ2-5; D might be TRBD1 or TRBD2, each matching 6 bases. The length of the CDR3 is 15 residues. Germline CDR1 and CDR2: SGHRS and YFSETQ. Trimming stripped 0 bases from V and 5 bases from J, with 14 bases between. The CDR3 coding sequence is TGCGCCAGCAGCTTGGGCGAGGGGGGAGTGGAGACCCAGTACTTC. Protein sequence: CASSLGEGGVETQYF.

This clonotype was observed a few times. At one end the junction does not follow the germline gene, possibly because of a read error. The rearrangement uses TRBV27 and TRBJ2-2, with 9 bases fitting TRBD2. The CDR3 has 17 residues. CDR1 is MNHEY and CDR2 is SMNVEV in the germline V gene (reference sequence). The CDR3 DNA follows: TGTGCCAGCAGCCTCCGGGGGCTAGCGGGGTTGACCGCGGAGCTGTTTTTT. This gives the protein CASSLRGLAGLTAELFF.

This clonotype has more than one count but fewer than ten. The chain employs TRBV4-3 and TRBJ2-1, with 10 bases matching TRBD2. The germline gives CDR1 LGHNA, CDR2 YSLEER. This CDR3 region has 20 residues. V dropped 0 bases and J dropped 0; count of bases not matched to a gene: 11. CDR3 coding DNA: TGCGCCAGCAGCCAAGATGTCGCTAGCGGGGGCCCTCACTCCTACAATGAGCAGTTCTTC. It translates to CASSQDVASGGPHSYNEQFF.

This clonotype was counted ten times or more. The rearrangement joins TRBV29-1 to TRBJ1-5; D perhaps matches TRBD1 (6 bases). V was clipped by 6 bases and J by 4 bases, with 16 bases between them. The germline gives CDR1 SQVTM, CDR2 ANQGSEA. The CDR3 is 14 residues long. The CDR3 sequence is CSVAGTGKNQPQHF. The CDR3 nucleotides are TGCAGCGTAGCCGGAACAGGGAAGAATCAGCCCCAGCATTTT. The variable domain in full, with the rest retrieved from reference TRBV29-1 and TRBJ1-5, is SAVISQKPSRDICQRGTSLTIQCQVDSQVTMMFWYRQQPGQSLTLIATANQGSEATYESGFVIDKFPISRPNLTFSTLTVSNMSPEDSSIYLCSVAGTGKNQPQHFGDGTRLSIL.

This clonotype was found a few times. The rearrangement uses TRBV5-6 and TRBJ2-7; the D gene is possibly TRBD1 (6 bases). With 4 bases removed from V and 3 bases from J, the gap between germline ends came to 20 bases. This CDR3 comprises 16 residues. Germline lookup yields CDR1 SGHDT and CDR2 YYEEEE. The CDR3 reads CASSADSSDPFYEQYV. CDR3 in DNA: TGTGCCAGCAGCGCGGACAGTTCTGACCCGTTCTACGAGCAGTACGTC.

This chain connects TRBV12-3 or TRBV12-4 to TRBJ1-5; 8 positions agree with TRBD1. The CDR3 has 15 residues. J gave up 7 bases and V 4 bases, and 9 bases lay outside the gene matches. The CDR3 is CASSSRQGARQPQHF. As DNA, the CDR3 is TGTGCCAGCAGTTCAAGGCAGGGGGCAAGGCAGCCCCAGCATTTT.

The chain carries TRBV18 and TRBJ2-3; D is possibly TRBD1 or TRBD2 (5 bases each). Trimming left V 3 bases short and J 6 bases short, with 7 bases between. Germline-derived CDR1 and CDR2 are KGHSH and LQKENI. This CDR3 has 12 residues. The CDR3 region is CASSPREDTQYF. DNA for the CDR3: TGTGCCAGCTCACCCAGGGAGGATACGCAGTATTTT. Full variable domain (missing parts from reference TRBV18 and TRBJ2-3): NAGVMQNPRHLVRRRGQEARLRCSPMKGHSHVYWYRQLPEEGLKFMVYLQKENIIDESGMPKERFSAEFPKEGPSILRIQQVVRGDSAAYFCASSPREDTQYFGPGTRLTVL.

The V and J genes are TRBV11-3 and TRBJ2-3, with D possibly TRBD1 on 5 matching bases. Germline V lookup: CDR1 SGHNT, CDR2 YENEEA. Trimming left V 1 base short and J 2 bases short, with 13 bases between. The CDR3 is 16 amino acids. The CDR3 loop is CASSLGWTPSTDTQYF. The DNA for the CDR3 is TGTGCCAGCAGCTTAGGCTGGACACCATCCACAGATACGCAGTATTTT.

This clonotype was observed many times. The genes are TRBV11-3 and TRBJ2-5; possibly TRBD1 or TRBD2 for D (5 bases each). With 2 bases removed from V and 0 bases from J, the gap between germline ends came to 10 bases. This CDR3 spans 15 amino acids. Germline lookup yields CDR1 SGHNT and CDR2 YENEEA. The CDR3 region has the DNA TGTGCCAGCAGCTTATCCCGGGACCACCAAGAGACCCAGTACTTC. The encoded protein is CASSLSRDHQETQYF.

The chain couples TRBV6-5 to TRBJ1-5; unclear D gene. The germline V gene has CDR1 MNHEY and CDR2 SVGAGI. V lost 4 bases and J 2 bases, leaving 9 bases between the germline ends. The CDR3 covers 14 residues. The CDR3 loop is CASSSDWGNQPQHF. Written as DNA, the CDR3 is TGTGCCAGCAGTTCGGACTGGGGCAATCAGCCCCAGCATTTT.

This clonotype was seen at least ten times. The V and J genes are TRBV11-1 and TRBJ1-1, with D possibly being TRBD1 (5 bases). This CDR3 is 15 amino acids long. From germline, CDR1 is SGHAT and CDR2 FQDESV (reference sequence). V lost 7 bases to trimming and J lost 4 bases, with 19 bases between them. CDR3: CASTPGGRVLTEAFF. The CDR3 DNA follows: TGTGCCAGCACCCCCGGAGGCAGGGTGCTCACTGAAGCTTTCTTT.

This clonotype has more than one count but fewer than ten. The chain couples TRBV29-1 to TRBJ1-2, with D perhaps matching TRBD1 (6 bases). CDR1 is SQVTM and CDR2 is ANQGSEA in the germline V gene. This CDR3 is built from 14 residues. V shed 4 bases and J shed 2 bases, with 14 bases lying between them. The CDR3 sequence: CSVGGHTVNYGYTF. Here the CDR3 DNA reads TGCAGCGTTGGGGGACACACCGTAAACTATGGCTACACCTTC.

The chain has TRBV7-9 and TRBJ1-1; D ambiguous. Germline V gene data show CDR1 as SEHNR and CDR2 as FQNEAQ (reference sequence). Deletions cut 5 bases from V and 7 bases from J, with 11 bases between. The CDR3 length is 12 residues. CDR3 amino acids: CASSREWIEAFF. The CDR3, as DNA: TGTGCCAGCAGCCGAGAGTGGATTGAAGCTTTCTTT.

This clonotype was detected many times. The chain recombines TRBV7-9 with TRBJ1-2; D not certain. Germline lookup yields CDR1 SEHNR and CDR2 FQNEAQ (reference sequence). Trimming left V 0 bases short and J 3 bases short, with 11 bases between. This CDR3 has 15 residues. DNA for the CDR3: TGTGCCAGCAGCTTAGCGATAGACATTTACTATGGCTACACCTTC. This gives the protein CASSLAIDIYYGYTF.

This clonotype was counted only a few times. The rearrangement links TRBV18 to TRBJ2-7; D tentatively reads TRBD1 or TRBD2 (5 bases each). The CDR3 consists of 15 residues. Germline CDR1 is KGHSH and CDR2 is LQKENI. V shed 0 bases and J shed 2 bases, with 11 bases lying between them. CDR3 residues: CASSPPGRPTYEQYF. The CDR3 DNA sequence: TGTGCCAGCTCACCACCGGGACGGCCGACCTACGAGCAGTACTTC.

The genes are TRBV4-3 and TRBJ2-5; TRBD1 agrees at 7 bases. The length of the CDR3 is 15 residues. J lost 5 bases, V lost 3 bases, and 9 bases had no gene match. CDR1 is LGHNA and CDR2 is YSLEER in the germline V gene. The CDR3 protein is CASSHHRQGGETQYF. Here the CDR3 DNA reads TGCGCCAGCAGCCATCATAGACAGGGTGGGGAGACCCAGTACTTC.

This chain joins TRBV3-1 and TRBJ1-1, with D possibly TRBD1 on 5 matching bases. Germline assignment: CDR1 LGHDT and CDR2 YNNKEL (reference sequence). Trimming shortened V by 1 base and J by 0 bases, and 12 bases separated the two germline ends. CDR3 length equals 16 residues. CDR3 sequence: CASSQGGVGMNTEAFF. The DNA for the CDR3 is TGTGCCAGCAGCCAAGGAGGGGTAGGGATGAACACTGAAGCTTTCTTT.

This clonotype occurred a few times. For the CDR3, the DNA is TGTGCCACCCAGAGACTAGCGGGGACCACAGATACGCAGTATTTT. Protein sequence: CATQRLAGTTDTQYF. The rearrangement links TRBV19 to TRBJ2-3; TRBD2 agrees at 11 bases. The trim removed 10 bases at V and 2 bases at J, leaving 8 bases unmatched. The CDR3 sequence is 15 residues long. Germline lookup yields CDR1 LNHDA and CDR2 SQIVND (reference sequence).

This clonotype was counted many times. The chain employs TRBV9 and TRBJ1-2, with D uncertain. Germline V gives CDR1 SGDLS, CDR2 YYNGEE. Trimming cost V 3 bases and J 6 bases, with 18 bases left between them. The CDR3 is made up of 15 amino acids. CDR3 in DNA: TGTGCCAGCAGCGGAATCGGTCGGCGCTTACATGGCTACACCTTC. The encoded protein is CASSGIGRRLHGYTF. Full variable domain (rest looked up from reference TRBV9 and TRBJ1-2): DSGVTQTPKHLITATGQRVTLRCSPRSGDLSVYWYQQSLDQGLQFLIQYYNGEERAKGNILERFSAQQFPDLHSELNLSSLELGDSALYFCASSGIGRRLHGYTFGSGTRLTVV.

This clonotype was seen more than once but under ten times. V usage is TRBV4-1 and J usage is TRBJ1-2; no firm D call. Trimming left V 1 base short and J 4 bases short, with 19 bases between. The V gene's germline CDR1 is MGHRA and CDR2 YSYEKL. This CDR3 has 17 amino acids. The CDR3 sequence: CASSQGSVFGLFYGYTF. DNA for the CDR3: TGCGCCAGCAGCCAAGGTTCTGTTTTCGGGCTTTTCTATGGCTACACCTTC.

This clonotype has ten or more counts. The chain has TRBV7-2 and TRBJ2-3, with 10 bases aligning to TRBD2. Germline V CDR1 and CDR2: SGHTA, FQGNSA. The CDR3 loop spans 16 amino acids. With 4 bases clipped from V and 4 bases from J, the junction kept 8 bases outside the gene matches. CDR3 sequence: CASSSVAGGGADTQYF. The CDR3 bases are TGTGCCAGCAGCTCCGTAGCGGGGGGAGGAGCAGATACGCAGTATTTT.

This clonotype was seen a few times. The chain links TRBV4-3 to TRBJ2-7; D not resolved. Germline CDR1 is LGHNA and CDR2 is YSLEER. Between the trimmed V and J ends, which lost 2 bases and 0 bases, there was a span of 11 bases. The CDR3 is made up of 15 amino acids. DNA for the CDR3: TGCGCCAGCAGCCAATCCATCTCCTTCTCCTACGAGCAGTACTTC. This encodes CASSQSISFSYEQYF.

The V call is TRBV19, the J call TRBJ1-6; no firm D call. The V gene's germline CDR1 is LNHDA and CDR2 SQIVND (reference sequence). The CDR3 covers 12 residues. V was cut by 7 bases and J by 14 bases, with 15 bases left in between. This CDR3 is CASTRAGGALHF. CDR3 nucleotide sequence: TGTGCCAGTACTCGGGCCGGAGGAGCCCTCCACTTT.

The chain links TRBV29-1 to TRBJ2-6; D possibly corresponds to TRBD1 (6 bases). The CDR3 runs 13 residues. CDR1 is SQVTM and CDR2 is ANQGSEA in the germline V gene. V was trimmed by 7 bases and J by 2 bases, leaving 9 bases between them. In DNA, the CDR3 is TGCAGCGCCTACAGGGCTGGGGCCAACGTCCTGACTTTC. Amino acids: CSAYRAGANVLTF.

This clonotype was counted only a few times. This chain joins TRBV7-9 and TRBJ2-1; TRBD1 matches 7 bases. Germline V gives CDR1 SEHNR, CDR2 FQNEAQ (reference sequence). The V and J ends lost 6 bases and 4 bases, in that order; junction bases with no gene match: 9. The CDR3 is 15 amino acids. CDR3 sequence reads: CASRGRDRLYNEQFF. The CDR3 bases are TGTGCCAGCAGAGGCCGGGACAGACTTTACAATGAGCAGTTCTTC.

The rearrangement links TRBV11-2 to TRBJ2-1; D is unresolved. V shed 1 base and J shed 0 bases, with 13 bases lying between them. This CDR3 comprises 17 residues. Germline V gene lookup returns CDR1 SGHAT and CDR2 FQNNGV. The CDR3 DNA sequence: TGTGCCAGCAGCTTAGTGGGCGGCGATAGCTCCTACAATGAGCAGTTCTTC. Its protein product is CASSLVGGDSSYNEQFF.